This TCR beta chain was identified during a study of blood T cell repertoires in COVID-19. The junction had 13 bases not matched to a gene; V was cut back by 0 bases and J by 9 bases. In germline, CDR1 is SGHRS, CDR2 YFSETQ. CDR3 size: 16 residues. Clones were sequenced by immunoSEQ multiplex PCR, and TCRdb holds only the in-frame ones, with some missing. The sample has 40,000 or so clones; about 86% are singletons. Sequencing was carried out using peripheral blood. This TCR was recovered from a man aged 35 to 55 with active COVID-19. This rearrangement joins TRBV5-1 to TRBJ2-3; 7 positions match TRBD2. Here the CDR3 reads CASSLDPAGSQITQYF. Here the CDR3 DNA reads TGCGCCAGCAGCTTGGACCCAGCGGGAAGTCAGATAACGCAGTATTTT. The full variable domain, rest sourced from reference TRBV5-1 and TRBJ2-3, is KAGVTQTPRYLIKTRGQQVTLSCSPISGHRSVSWYQQTPGQGLQFLFEYFSETQRNKGNFPGRFSGRQFSNSRSEMNVSTLELGDSALYLCASSLDPAGSQITQYFGPGTRLTVL.